This TCR beta chain was identified during a study of cytomegalovirus exposure and HLA in healthy donors. Overall study results and limits: The authors later linked a missense DCLRE1C variant to TCR beta V- and J-gene trimming.

CDR3 length equals 14 residues. Trimming at V came to 4 bases and at J to 2 bases, leaving 3 bases not matched to a gene. The germline CDR1 and CDR2 sequences are SGDLS and YYNGEE. Of note for this clone: Its antigen is not known.

In the PCR, 60 Vbeta and 13 Jbeta primers were used. Sequenced by immunoSEQ multiplex PCR; TCRdb stores in-frame clones only, minus some. Among approximately 100,000 clones, 84% were seen once, and the ten largest hold roughly 1.2%. Sequencing used PBMCs. This sequence originates from a woman under 30 in good health and CMV-seronegative. V and J are TRBV9 and TRBJ2-5; 9 nucleotides line up with TRBD1. The CDR3 DNA reads TGTGCCAGCAGCTGGGGACAGGGACAAGAGACCCAGTACTTC. As protein: CASSWGQGQETQYF.